One and the same sample provided the 3 T cell receptor beta chains below, sequenced in a study of graft-versus-host responses after intestinal transplantation (dated by TCRdb to the early 2020s). The library was generated by the immunoSEQ multiplex PCR assay. Held by TCRdb, this immuneACCESS table contains in-frame sequences only and omits some clones. Under half of the omission traces to an unresolved V gene where checked; the cause of the rest is unknown. The table for this sample lists roughly 70,000 clones; 80% to 95% of them were counted only once. The ten largest clones capture around 7.1% of the sample. The sequences come from bone marrow, collected almost 750 days after intestinal transplantation. These receptors came from a human patient who received an intestinal transplant, so some T cells may come from the graft donor.

This sequence joins TRBV2 and TRBJ2-3, with 11 bases that match TRBD2. The length of the CDR3 is 19 residues. The germline gives CDR1 SNHLY, CDR2 FYNNEI. V was clipped by 8 bases and J by 2 bases; unmatched bases: 18. The CDR3 loop reads CASGSGTSGKGSYTDTQYF. CDR3 nucleotides: TGTGCCAGCGGCTCCGGGACTAGCGGAAAGGGGTCCTACACAGATACGCAGTATTTT.

The chain links TRBV5-1 to TRBJ1-2, with 8 nucleotides matching TRBD1. CDR3 length: 18 residues. V was pared by 3 bases and J by 4 bases, with 17 bases of the junction left unmatched. CDR1 SGHRS and CDR2 YFSETQ come from the germline V gene. The CDR3 sequence is CASSSKPGQAYPRYGYTF. DNA for the CDR3: TGCGCCAGCAGCTCTAAACCGGGACAGGCATACCCCCGCTATGGCTACACCTTC.

This chain uses TRBV28 with TRBJ2-3; no reliable D call. The CDR3 sequence is 14 residues long. Germline V gene data show CDR1 as MDHEN and CDR2 as SYDVKM. V lost 0 bases to trimming and J lost 5 bases, with 9 bases between them. The CDR3 nucleotides read TGTGCCAGCAGTTTATGGCCATCGGGAGATACGCAGTATTTT. This gives the protein CASSLWPSGDTQYF.